Listed below are T cell receptor beta chains from one sample, sequenced in a study of a mutant IDH1 vaccine in newly diagnosed glioma. These receptors have no known antigen. Sequencing used immunoSEQ multiplex PCR; TCRdb keeps in-frame clones, though not all of them. Counted here are around 58,000 clones, approximately 81% occurring once; the ten biggest clones make up about 3.2%. Sample: PBMCs, taken from a glioma patient whose treatment included an IDH1 peptide vaccine. The receptors were gathered from a man aged 30 to 39 with glioma. Each CDR3 is given with its conserved first and last residue. Fields, in order: J gene, V gene, CDR3 protein.

TRBJ2-7,TRBV10-3,CAISTDRGSYEQYF
TRBJ1-3,TRBV7-9,CASSLEAGGSTIYF
TRBJ2-2,TRBV5-1,CASSQTPTAGELFF
TRBJ1-5,TRBV6-5,CASRPDRGFQPQHF
TRBJ1-2,TRBV5-4,CASSPGTAIPFLTF
TRBJ1-3,TRBV28,CASSPLLRVSGNTIYF
TRBJ2-1,TRBV5-4,CASSLAVLGPQGSNEQFF
TRBJ2-2,TRBV11-3,CASSLTTTNTGELFF
TRBJ2-1,TRBV19,CASRTGDRGLADNEQFF
.,TRBV6-1,CASRGLGYEQYF
TRBJ2-2,TRBV23-1,CASKSRSVAGNTGELFF
TRBJ2-7,TRBV7-6,CASSLASGSYEQYF
TRBJ1-1,TRBV6-1,CASSEAPGQGAEAFF
TRBJ1-2,TRBV6-5,CASSVMGGSGYTF
TRBJ2-6,TRBV7-9,CASSFLVSGANVLTF
TRBJ1-4,TRBV30,CAWSVRGVHEKLFF
TRBJ2-2,TRBV5-1,CASSLYPQGSNTGELFF
TRBJ1-6,TRBV19,CASSIGQDNSPLHF
TRBJ1-4,TRBV15,CATGTGQDFEKLFF
TRBJ2-2,TRBV5-1,CASSLTVGPGTGELFF
TRBJ1-2,TRBV9,CASSAEGQIPNYGYTF
TRBJ1-1,TRBV11-3,CASSLSFGRNTEAFF
TRBJ2-3,TRBV27,CASKISRNTDTQYF
TRBJ2-7,TRBV10-3,CAISATSGGEQYF
TRBJ2-7,TRBV4-2,CASSHAAEQYF
TRBJ1-1,TRBV11-2,CASSLGLGQGSDTEAFF
TRBJ1-1,TRBV23-1,CASSQSFPKRDRINSSNTEAFF
TRBJ1-4,TRBV5-1,CASSSAQVQQGEKLFF
TRBJ1-5,TRBV6-1,CASSPRTISRQPQHF
TRBJ1-2,TRBV5-5,CASSPWGGSYGYTF
TRBJ2-1,TRBV4-2,CASSQAPGVTGSSYNEQFF
TRBJ2-1,TRBV28,CASSLAMGKYNEQFF
TRBJ1-1,TRBV5-1,CASSSVRGTLQNTEAFF
TRBJ1-3,TRBV11-2,CASSLKNSGNTIYF
TRBJ2-7,TRBV5-1,CASSPGGRKSSYEQYF
TRBJ2-1,TRBV2,CASSEVGVGGTAYNEQFF